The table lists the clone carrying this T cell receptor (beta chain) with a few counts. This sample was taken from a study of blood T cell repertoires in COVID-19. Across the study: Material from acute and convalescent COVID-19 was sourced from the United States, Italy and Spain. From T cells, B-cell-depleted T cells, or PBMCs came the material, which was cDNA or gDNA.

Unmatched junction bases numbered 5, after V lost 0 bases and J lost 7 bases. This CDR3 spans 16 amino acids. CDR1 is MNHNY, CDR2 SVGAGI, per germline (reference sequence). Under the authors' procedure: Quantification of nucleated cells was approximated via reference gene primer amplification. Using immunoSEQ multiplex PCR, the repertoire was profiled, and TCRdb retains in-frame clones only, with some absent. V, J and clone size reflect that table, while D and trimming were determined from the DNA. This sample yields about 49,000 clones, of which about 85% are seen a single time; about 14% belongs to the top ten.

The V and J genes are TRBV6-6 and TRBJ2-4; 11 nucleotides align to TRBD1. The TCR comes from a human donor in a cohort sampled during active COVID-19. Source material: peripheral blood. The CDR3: CASSYSRTGGRNIQYF. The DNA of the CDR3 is TGTGCCAGCAGTTACTCCAGGACAGGGGGCAGGAACATTCAGTACTTC.